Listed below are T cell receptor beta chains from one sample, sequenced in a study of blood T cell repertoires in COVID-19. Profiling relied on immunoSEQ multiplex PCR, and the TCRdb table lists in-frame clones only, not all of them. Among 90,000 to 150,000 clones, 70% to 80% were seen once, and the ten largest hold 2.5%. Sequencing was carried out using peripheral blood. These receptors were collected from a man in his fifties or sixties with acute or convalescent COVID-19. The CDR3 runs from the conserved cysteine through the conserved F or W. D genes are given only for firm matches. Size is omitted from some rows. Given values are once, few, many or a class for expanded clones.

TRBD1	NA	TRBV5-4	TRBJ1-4	CASSSDTGGGEKLFF	TGTGCCAGCAGCTCCGATACAGGGGGCGGTGAAAAACTGTTTTTT
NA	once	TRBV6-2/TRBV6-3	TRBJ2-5	CASTPVRGARETQYF	TGTGCCAGCACCCCCGTTCGGGGGGCGAGGGAGACCCAGTACTTC
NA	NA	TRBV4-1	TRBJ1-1	CASSQAQGIDTEAFF	TGCGCCAGCAGCCAAGCCCAGGGAATCGACACTGAAGCTTTCTTT
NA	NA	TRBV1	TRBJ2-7	CTSSQGPGGYYEQYF	TGCACCAGCAGCCAGGGACCCGGGGGGTACTACGAGCAGTACTTC
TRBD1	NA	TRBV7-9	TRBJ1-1	CASSPGQGAPGRNTEAFF	TGTGCCAGCAGCCCCGGACAGGGGGCGCCGGGCAGGAACACTGAAGCTTTCTTT
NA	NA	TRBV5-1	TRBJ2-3	CASSSGRTAGLGDTQYF	TGCGCCAGCAGCTCCGGGCGGACAGCGGGGCTGGGGGATACGCAGTATTTT
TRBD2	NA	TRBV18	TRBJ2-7	CASSPGLAGYEQYF	TGTGCCAGCTCCCCGGGACTAGCGGGTTACGAGCAGTACTTC
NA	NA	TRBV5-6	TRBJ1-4	CASSFRTPTNEKLFF	TGTGCCAGCAGCTTCAGAACCCCAACTAATGAAAAACTGTTTTTT
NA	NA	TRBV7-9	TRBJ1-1	CASTPAGAVEAFF	TGTGCCAGCACCCCGGCGGGGGCGGTTGAAGCTTTCTTT
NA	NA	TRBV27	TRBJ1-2	CASSRTGQGINYGYTF	TGTGCCAGCAGTCGGACGGGACAAGGAATTAACTATGGCTACACCTTC
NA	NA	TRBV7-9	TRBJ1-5	CASLTRPQHF	TGTGCCAGCTTAACGAGGCCCCAGCATTTT
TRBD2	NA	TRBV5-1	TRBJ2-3	CASSTRLAGSTDTQYF	TGCGCCAGCAGCACCCGACTAGCGGGCAGCACAGATACGCAGTATTTT
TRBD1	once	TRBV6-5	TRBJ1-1	CASSPGTGKPRAFF	TGTGCCAGCAGCCCCGGGACAGGGAAGCCACGAGCTTTCTTT
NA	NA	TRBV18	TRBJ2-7	CASSPTTLKSYEQYF	TGTGCCAGCTCACCTACCACACTAAAGTCCTACGAGCAGTACTTC
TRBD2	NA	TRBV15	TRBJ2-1	CATSSTAGTSGRDLYNEQFF	TGTGCCACCAGCAGTACAGCCGGGACTAGCGGGAGGGACCTCTACAATGAGCAGTTCTTC
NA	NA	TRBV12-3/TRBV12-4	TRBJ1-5	CASSLDSGQPQHF	TGTGCCAGCAGTTTAGACAGCGGGCAGCCCCAGCATTTT
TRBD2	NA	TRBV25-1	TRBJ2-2	CASSEWREGTGELFF	TGTGCCAGCAGTGAATGGCGGGAGGGCACCGGGGAGCTGTTTTTT
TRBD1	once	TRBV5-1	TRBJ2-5	CASRPGQGILLLETQYF	TGCGCCAGCAGGCCTGGACAGGGAATTCTGTTATTGGAGACCCAGTACTTC
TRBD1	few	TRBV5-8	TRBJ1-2	CASSLNRGQGNYGYTF	TGTGCCAGCAGCTTGAATCGGGGACAGGGTAACTATGGCTACACCTTC
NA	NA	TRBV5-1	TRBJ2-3	CASSLSTDTQYF	TGCGCCAGCAGCCTCAGCACAGATACGCAGTATTTT
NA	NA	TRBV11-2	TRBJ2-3	CASSLAITDTQYF	TGTGCCAGCAGCTTAGCCATTACAGATACGCAGTATTTT
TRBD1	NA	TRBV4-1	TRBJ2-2	CASSQGWGTGSTGELFF	TGCGCCAGCAGCCAAGGATGGGGGACAGGGAGTACCGGGGAGCTGTTTTTT
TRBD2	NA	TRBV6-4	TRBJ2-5	CASSDGGGTQYF	TGTGCCAGCAGTGACGGGGGGGGAACCCAGTACTTC
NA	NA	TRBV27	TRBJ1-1	CASSDYRDAFF	TGTGCCAGCAGTGACTACAGGGACGCTTTCTTT
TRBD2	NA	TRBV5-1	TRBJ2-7	CASSWGLAGTTYEQYF	TGCGCCAGCAGCTGGGGACTAGCGGGGACTACCTACGAGCAGTACTTC
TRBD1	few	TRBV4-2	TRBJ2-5	CASSQRGRGQGAETQYF	TGTGCCAGCAGCCAACGGGGCCGGGGGCAGGGGGCAGAGACCCAGTACTTC
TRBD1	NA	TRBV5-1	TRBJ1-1	CASSFGRDRLNTEAFF	TGCGCCAGCAGCTTCGGCCGGGACAGGCTGAACACTGAAGCTTTCTTT
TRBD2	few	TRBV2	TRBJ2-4	CASTEGGVAKNIQYF	TGTGCCAGCACTGAGGGAGGGGTGGCCAAAAACATTCAGTACTTC
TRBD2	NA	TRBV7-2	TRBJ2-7	CASSLVAGGVYEQYF	TGTGCCAGCAGCTTAGTCGCCGGGGGGGTCTACGAGCAGTACTTC